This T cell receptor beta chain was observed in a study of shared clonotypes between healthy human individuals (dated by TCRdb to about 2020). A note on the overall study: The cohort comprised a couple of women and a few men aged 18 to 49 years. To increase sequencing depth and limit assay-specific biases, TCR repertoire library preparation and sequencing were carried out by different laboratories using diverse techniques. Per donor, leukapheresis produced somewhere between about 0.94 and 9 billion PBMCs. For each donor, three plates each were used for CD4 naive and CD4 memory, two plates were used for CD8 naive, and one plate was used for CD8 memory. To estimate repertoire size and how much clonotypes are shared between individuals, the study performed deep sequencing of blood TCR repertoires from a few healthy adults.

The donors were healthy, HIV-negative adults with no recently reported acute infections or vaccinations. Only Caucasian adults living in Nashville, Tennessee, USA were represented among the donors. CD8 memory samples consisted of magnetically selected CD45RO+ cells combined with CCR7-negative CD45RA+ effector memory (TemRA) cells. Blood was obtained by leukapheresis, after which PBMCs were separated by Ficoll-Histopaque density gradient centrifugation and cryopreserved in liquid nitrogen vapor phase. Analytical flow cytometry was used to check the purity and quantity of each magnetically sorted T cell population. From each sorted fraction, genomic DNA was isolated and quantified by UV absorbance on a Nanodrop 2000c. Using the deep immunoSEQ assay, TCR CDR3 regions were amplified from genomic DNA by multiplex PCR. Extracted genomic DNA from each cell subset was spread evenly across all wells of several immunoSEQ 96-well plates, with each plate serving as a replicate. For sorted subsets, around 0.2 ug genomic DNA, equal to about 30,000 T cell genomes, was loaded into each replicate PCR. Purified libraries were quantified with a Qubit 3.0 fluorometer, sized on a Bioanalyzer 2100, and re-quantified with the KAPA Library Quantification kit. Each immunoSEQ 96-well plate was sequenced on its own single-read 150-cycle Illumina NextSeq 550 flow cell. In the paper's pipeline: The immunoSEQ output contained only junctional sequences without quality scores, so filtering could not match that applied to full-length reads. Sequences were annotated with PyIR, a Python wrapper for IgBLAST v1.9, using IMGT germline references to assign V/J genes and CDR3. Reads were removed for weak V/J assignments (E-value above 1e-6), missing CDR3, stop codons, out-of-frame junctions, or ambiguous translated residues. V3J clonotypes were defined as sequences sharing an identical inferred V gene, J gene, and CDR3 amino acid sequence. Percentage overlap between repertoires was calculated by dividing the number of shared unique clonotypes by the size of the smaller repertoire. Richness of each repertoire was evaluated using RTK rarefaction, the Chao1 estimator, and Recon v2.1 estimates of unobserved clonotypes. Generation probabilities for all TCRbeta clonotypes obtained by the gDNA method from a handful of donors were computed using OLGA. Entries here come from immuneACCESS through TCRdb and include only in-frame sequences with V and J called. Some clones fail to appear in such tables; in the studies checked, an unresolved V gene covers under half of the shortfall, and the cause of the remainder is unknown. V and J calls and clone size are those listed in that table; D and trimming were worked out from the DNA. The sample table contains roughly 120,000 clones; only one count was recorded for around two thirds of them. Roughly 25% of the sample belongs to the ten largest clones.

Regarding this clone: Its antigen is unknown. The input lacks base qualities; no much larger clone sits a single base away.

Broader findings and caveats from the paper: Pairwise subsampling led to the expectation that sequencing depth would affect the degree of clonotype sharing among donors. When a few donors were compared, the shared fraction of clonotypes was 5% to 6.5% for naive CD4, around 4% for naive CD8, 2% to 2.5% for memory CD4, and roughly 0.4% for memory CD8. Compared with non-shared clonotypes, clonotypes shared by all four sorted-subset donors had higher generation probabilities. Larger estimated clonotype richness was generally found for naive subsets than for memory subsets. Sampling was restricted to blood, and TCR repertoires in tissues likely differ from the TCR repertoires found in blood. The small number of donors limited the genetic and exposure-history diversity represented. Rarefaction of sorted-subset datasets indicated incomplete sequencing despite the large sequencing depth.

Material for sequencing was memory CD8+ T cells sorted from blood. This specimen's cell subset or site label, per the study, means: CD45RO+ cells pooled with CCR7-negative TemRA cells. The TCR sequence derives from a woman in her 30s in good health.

The CDR3 protein is CASSHRGINYEQYF. The bases are TGTGCCAGCAGCCACCGCGGGATTAACTACGAGCAGTACTTC. The chain is encoded by TRBV14 joined to TRBJ2-7; matching of 6 bases hints at TRBD2 as the D gene. Trimming removed 3 bases from V and 3 bases from J, leaving 12 bases between the germline ends. From the cysteine through the phenylalanine, the CDR3 covers 14 amino acids. Only the CDR3 part of the read is kept: 42 bases, read in frame from the first base. From the germline V gene, CDR1 is SGHDN and CDR2 is FVKESK.